This T cell receptor beta chain was sequenced during a study of CD8 T cells in Susac syndrome. RNA totalling about 0.45 to 1 ug underwent reverse transcription with random hexamers. An immunoSEQ multiplex PCR generated amplified TCR beta CDR3 products spanning 54 Vbeta and 13 Jbeta. TCRdb reprocessed the immunoSEQ multiplex PCR reads via MiXCR and lists one record per CDR3 protein. Here the sample spans over 350,000 distinct CDR3 sequences, 75% to 90% being singletons. On this clonotype itself: The antigen is unknown.

General study findings and limits: The study acknowledged a relatively small number of individuals in its TCR sequencing and HLA analysis.

The T cells that were sequenced for TCR beta were CD8+ and CD4+ cells from blood. Trimming pared 1 base from V and 4 bases from J, leaving 10 bases between. The CDR3 runs 14 residues. Germline CDR1 and CDR2: LNHNV and YYDKDF (reference sequence). The chain has TRBV15 and TRBJ1-2, with no clear D. Sequencing used CD8+ T cells from PBMCs. The TCR originated in a human donor with multiple sclerosis. CDR3 sequence: CATSRGGQFYGYTF. The CDR3, as DNA: TGTGCCACCAGCAGAGGAGGGCAGTTCTATGGCTACACCTTC.